This passage covers 29 T cell receptor beta chains from one sample sequenced in a study of shared clonotypes between healthy human individuals. Terminally differentiated effector memory CD45RA+ cells were excluded by CCR7 positive selection of CD45RO-negative cells. TCRdb keeps only in-frame clones here, not all; method: immunoSEQ multiplex PCR. The sample lists hundreds of thousands of clones, 92% seen once, with under 30% in the top ten. The sample taken for sequencing was naive CD8+ T cells sorted from blood. These TCRs come from a man aged 25 to 40 in good health.

The CDR3 spells CASSLGGAGRFSYEQYF. The CDR3 DNA is TGTGCCAGCAGCTTAGGGGGGGCAGGGCGCTTCTCCTACGAGCAGTACTTC. The genes are TRBV7-8 and TRBJ2-7, with D perhaps being TRBD1 or TRBD2 (6 bases each). CDR3 length: 17 amino acids. Trimming removed 1 base at V and 0 bases at J, with 16 bases between. Germline V gives CDR1 SGHVS, CDR2 FQNEAQ.

The chain links TRBV28 to TRBJ1-3; 7 bases line up with TRBD1. V gave up 1 base and J gave up 4 bases; unmatched junction bases: 4. CDR3 length: 15 residues. Germline-derived CDR1 and CDR2 are MDHEN and SYDVKM. In DNA, the CDR3 is TGTGCCAGCAGTTTATCGGAGACAGGGGGAAACACCATATATTTT. This translates into CASSLSETGGNTIYF.

The chain links TRBV4-1 to TRBJ1-4; D remains unclear. The germline gives CDR1 MGHRA, CDR2 YSYEKL. The CDR3 is 15 amino acids. Trimming cost V 3 bases and J 8 bases, with 16 bases left between them. The CDR3 reads CASSHKDGVGEKLFF. The CDR3 DNA follows: TGCGCCAGCAGCCACAAGGATGGGGTGGGGGAAAAACTGTTTTTT.

This clone showed up just once. This sequence joins TRBV27 and TRBJ2-1; the match to TRBD2 covers 11 bases. Germline assignment: CDR1 MNHEY and CDR2 SMNVEV (reference sequence). V gave up 5 bases and J gave up 8 bases; unmatched junction bases: 11. This CDR3 region has 16 residues. CDR3 nucleotides: TGTGCCAGCAGTGCCGCCGGGACTAGCGGCAGGGATGAGCAGTTCTTC. Protein sequence: CASSAAGTSGRDEQFF.

This chain's CDR3 is CASRQTGREQYF. In DNA form, the CDR3 reads TGTGCCAGCAGGCAGACAGGGCGCGAGCAGTACTTC. The V and J genes are TRBV6-6 and TRBJ2-7, with TRBD1 matching 7 bases. Germline CDR1 reads MNHNY; CDR2 reads SVGAGI (reference sequence). Trimming at V came to 6 bases and at J to 6 bases, leaving 5 bases not matched to a gene. There are 12 residues in the CDR3.

Concerning this clone: At the DNA level, this CDR3 is encoded by other sequences in the same sample as well. The chain is built from TRBV9 and TRBJ2-3, with 11 bases that match TRBD2. J gave up 1 base and V 0 bases, and 1 base lay outside the gene matches. Germline V gene data show CDR1 as SGDLS and CDR2 as YYNGEE. This CDR3 has 16 residues. The chain's CDR3 is CASSVEGLAGTDTQYF. The CDR3 DNA reads as TGTGCCAGCAGCGTAGAGGGACTAGCGGGCACAGATACGCAGTATTTT.

For the CDR3, the DNA is TGTGCCAGCAGTAGCATCCGGGACTTGACCTACGAGCAGTACTTC. Protein sequence: CASSSIRDLTYEQYF. J is TRBJ2-7 and V is TRBV28; a weak D match, TRBD2 (6 bases). The germline V gene has CDR1 MDHEN and CDR2 SYDVKM. CDR3 length equals 15 residues. V lost 5 bases to trimming and J lost 2 bases, with 16 bases between them.

This chain connects TRBV4-3 to TRBJ2-5; weak D call: TRBD2 (6 bases). The germline V gene has CDR1 LGHNA and CDR2 YSLEER. V lost 0 bases and J lost 3, with 11 bases in between. CDR3 length: 15 residues. This CDR3 reads CASSQDGRREETQYF. The CDR3 DNA is TGCGCCAGCAGCCAAGATGGACGGAGGGAAGAGACCCAGTACTTC.

The V gene is TRBV29-1, the J gene TRBJ2-1; TRBD1 aligns across 7 bases. The V and J ends lost 5 bases and 6 bases, in that order; junction bases with no gene match: 4. The CDR3 extends over 12 amino acids. Looked up from germline, CDR1 is SQVTM and CDR2 is ANQGSEA. CDR3 DNA sequence: TGCAGCGTTATACAGGGGCCCAATGAGCAGTTCTTC. Amino acid sequence: CSVIQGPNEQFF.

V usage is TRBV7-3 and J usage is TRBJ2-2, with 14 bases fitting TRBD2. The CDR3 consists of 17 residues. Germline V gene sequence: CDR1 SGHTA, CDR2 FQGTGA. V gave up 5 bases and J gave up 5 bases; unmatched junction bases: 7. The CDR3 protein is CASSPGTSGSMTGELFF. In DNA, the CDR3 is TGTGCCAGCAGCCCCGGGACTAGCGGGAGCATGACCGGGGAGCTGTTTTTT.

The chain recombines TRBV5-4 with TRBJ2-5; 8 positions agree with TRBD2. The junction had 9 bases not matched to a gene; V was cut back by 4 bases and J by 4 bases. Per the germline V gene, CDR1 is SGHNT and CDR2 is YYREEE (reference sequence). CDR3 length equals 15 residues. The CDR3 sequence is CASSPWTSIGETQYF. The CDR3 DNA is TGTGCCAGCAGCCCTTGGACTAGCATTGGAGAGACCCAGTACTTC.

This clone has only one observation. The rearrangement uses TRBV4-1 and TRBJ2-1; 12 bases agree with TRBD2. Per germline, CDR1 MGHRA and CDR2 YSYEKL. V lost 3 bases and J lost 15; bases outside the gene matches: 6. The CDR3 runs to 13 residues. As DNA, the CDR3 is TGCGCCAGCAGCCAGGAACTAGCGGGAGGTTTGTTCTTC. It specifies CASSQELAGGLFF.

The CDR3 DNA follows: TGCAGCGCCCTCATGAACACTGAAGCTTTCTTT. This codes for CSALMNTEAFF. The chain recombines TRBV29-1 with TRBJ1-1; D gene uncertain. Deletions cut 7 bases from V and 0 bases from J, with 6 bases between. The CDR3 has 11 amino acids. The germline gives CDR1 SQVTM, CDR2 ANQGSEA. Variable domain in full (rest from reference TRBV29-1 and TRBJ1-1): SAVISQKPSRDICQRGTSLTIQCQVDSQVTMMFWYRQQPGQSLTLIATANQGSEATYESGFVIDKFPISRPNLTFSTLTVSNMSPEDSSIYLCSALMNTEAFFGQGTRLTVV.

The chain carries TRBV4-1 and TRBJ2-7, with D unclear. V was cut by 0 bases and J by 3 bases, with 18 bases left in between. Germline V gives CDR1 MGHRA, CDR2 YSYEKL. CDR3 length equals 17 residues. The DNA of the CDR3 is TGCGCCAGCAGCCAAGACAAAGGGATTGGAAGGAGCTACGAGCAGTACTTC. Translating gives CASSQDKGIGRSYEQYF.

The chain links TRBV7-9 to TRBJ2-7, with a weak D call TRBD1 (6 bases). There are 13 residues in the CDR3. V was trimmed by 5 bases and J by 2 bases, leaving 10 bases between them. The germline V gene has CDR1 SEHNR and CDR2 FQNEAQ (reference sequence). Written as DNA, the CDR3 is TGTGCCAGCAGCGGAGGACAGCCCTACGAGCAGTACTTC. This translates into CASSGGQPYEQYF.

The CDR3 DNA reads as TGTGCCAGCAGCCTTTACGTCCAGGAAGCTTTCTTT. It encodes CASSLYVQEAFF. The chain combines TRBV7-9 with TRBJ1-1; D call uncertain. CDR3 size: 12 residues. Germline V gene lookup returns CDR1 SEHNR and CDR2 FQNEAQ (reference sequence). V was shortened by 5 bases and J by 8 bases, with 12 bases between the two germline ends.

V is TRBV11-2 and J is TRBJ1-5; possibly TRBD1 for D (5 bases). Germline values: CDR1 SGHAT, CDR2 FQNNGV. The CDR3 runs to 15 residues. V was trimmed by 0 bases and J by 4 bases, leaving 10 bases between them. CDR3 amino acids: CASSLEAGPNQPQHF. CDR3 in DNA: TGTGCCAGCAGCTTAGAAGCAGGGCCTAATCAGCCCCAGCATTTT.

The V call is TRBV18, the J call TRBJ1-5; possible D gene TRBD1, 5 bases. The CDR3 contains 16 residues. V lost 3 bases to trimming and J lost 5 bases, with 17 bases between them. The germline V gene has CDR1 KGHSH and CDR2 LQKENI. CDR3 region: CASSPSGQTSYQPQHF. DNA of the CDR3: TGTGCCAGCTCACCTTCCGGACAAACGTCCTATCAGCCCCAGCATTTT.

CDR3 region: CASSLRAELDYTF. The CDR3 nucleotides are TGTGCCAGCAGCTTACGGGCGGAACTTGACTACACCTTC. The V gene is TRBV7-9, the J gene TRBJ1-2; D is ambiguous. Trimming pared 2 bases from V and 10 bases from J, leaving 14 bases between. Germline V CDR1 and CDR2: SEHNR, FQNEAQ (reference sequence). The CDR3 runs to 13 residues.

The chain links TRBV7-2 to TRBJ2-1, with 9 bases identical to TRBD2. Germline V gene lookup returns CDR1 SGHTA and CDR2 FQGNSA. This CDR3 spans 16 amino acids. Germline trimming cut 4 bases from V and 8 bases from J; bases unmatched to any gene: 12. CDR3 residues: CASSWKIAGVHDEQFF. The CDR3 coding sequence is TGTGCCAGCAGCTGGAAAATAGCGGGAGTTCACGATGAGCAGTTCTTC.

The chain employs TRBV7-3 and TRBJ2-1; no reliable D call. This CDR3 comprises 14 residues. Germline values: CDR1 SGHTA, CDR2 FQGTGA. V gave up 3 bases and J gave up 1 base, with 7 bases separating them. The CDR3 DNA sequence: TGTGCCAGCAGCTTCCTAGGGTCCTACAATGAGCAGTTCTTC. This codes for CASSFLGSYNEQFF.

This rearrangement joins TRBV4-1 to TRBJ2-1; a weak D match, TRBD2 (6 bases). This CDR3 has 14 residues. The germline V gene has CDR1 MGHRA and CDR2 YSYEKL. Deletions cut 5 bases from V and 9 bases from J, with 17 bases between. As DNA, the CDR3 is TGCGCCAGCAGCGGGGGGTCGGCCTTCGGTGAGCAGTTCTTC. Protein product: CASSGGSAFGEQFF.

The chain employs TRBV23-1 and TRBJ2-1; maybe TRBD2 (5 bases). TRBV23-1 is placed among ORFs of uncertain function. This CDR3 spans 16 amino acids. Trimming stripped 0 bases from V and 6 bases from J, with 15 bases between. DNA for the CDR3: TGCGCCAGCAGTCAATCGGACTCTCAAGTGGGCAATGAGCAGTTCTTC. This gives the protein CASSQSDSQVGNEQFF.

The rearrangement uses TRBV7-8 and TRBJ2-4; possible D gene TRBD1, 7 bases. V was clipped by 5 bases and J by 8 bases, with 22 bases between them. Germline-derived CDR1 and CDR2 are SGHVS and FQNEAQ. This CDR3 has 16 amino acids. CDR3 in DNA: TGTGCCAGCAGCCCCGGGGACAGAAGGCCGGGGGACATTCAGTACTTC. Translation gives CASSPGDRRPGDIQYF.

In this sample, this clone turned up a few times. This rearrangement joins TRBV13 to TRBJ2-5, with 8 bases fitting TRBD2. The CDR3 runs to 14 residues. Germline V CDR1 and CDR2: PRHDT, FYEKMQ (reference sequence). The J segment lost 7 bases and the V segment lost 4 bases, leaving 8 bases of the junction unmatched. In DNA, the CDR3 is TGTGCCAGCAGCTCCCAGCGGGAGCGGGGGACCCAGTACTTC. Its translation is CASSSQRERGTQYF.

This chain connects TRBV5-1 to TRBJ2-5; perhaps TRBD1 as D (5 bases). The ends were cut back, 4 bases at V and 4 bases at J, with 14 bases in the middle. In germline, CDR1 is SGHRS, CDR2 YFSETQ. CDR3 length: 14 residues. This CDR3 is CASSVGQGSETQYF. CDR3 DNA: TGCGCCAGCAGCGTTGGGCAGGGCTCAGAGACCCAGTACTTC.

The V and J genes are TRBV28 and TRBJ2-7; 7 nucleotides match TRBD2. V trimming: 6 bases; J trimming: 0 bases; junction bases outside the gene matches: 8. Germline values: CDR1 MDHEN, CDR2 SYDVKM. There are 15 residues in the CDR3. The CDR3 DNA reads TGTGCCAGCAGCTTTAGGGAGGGCCTCTCCTACGAGCAGTACTTC. It yields the protein CASSFREGLSYEQYF.

This chain connects TRBV29-1 to TRBJ2-3; D may be TRBD1 (6 bases). CDR1 is SQVTM and CDR2 is ANQGSEA in the germline V gene. This CDR3 has 14 residues. The V and J ends lost 6 bases and 0 bases respectively, with 13 bases between them. CDR3 residues: CSVPGQNSTDTQYF. CDR3 coding DNA: TGCAGCGTCCCTGGACAGAATAGCACAGATACGCAGTATTTT.

This clone was observed a handful of times. The rearrangement uses TRBV13 and TRBJ2-7, with a tentative D call TRBD2 (5 bases). Germline V gene sequence: CDR1 PRHDT, CDR2 FYEKMQ (reference sequence). V gave up 1 base and J gave up 0 bases, with 10 bases separating them. This CDR3 comprises 15 residues. CDR3 in amino acids: CASSLAGTSSYEQYF. The DNA of the CDR3 is TGTGCCAGCAGCTTAGCGGGAACCAGCTCCTACGAGCAGTACTTC. Based on the CDR3 plus reference TRBV13 and TRBJ2-7, the full variable domain is AAGVIQSPRHLIKEKRETATLKCYPIPRHDTVYWYQQGPGQDPQFLISFYEKMQSDKGSIPDRFSAQQFSDYHSELNMSSLELGDSALYFCASSLAGTSSYEQYFGPGTRLTVT.